One T cell receptor beta chain is described in this entry. CDR1 and CDR2 (germline): MGHRA, YSYEKL. Trimming left V 5 bases short and J 2 bases short, with 13 bases between. The CDR3 covers 14 residues. Primers: 60 Vbeta forward and 13 Jbeta reverse. The repertoire was sequenced with immunoSEQ multiplex PCR; TCRdb's copy has only in-frame clones and lacks some. The data contain 210,000 or so clones, around 76% of them seen just once; the ten biggest clones take up approximately 0.6%. This sample stems from a study of cytomegalovirus exposure and HLA in healthy donors. The sequenced material came from PBMCs. The sequence was obtained from a man between 18 and 29 years old in good health and CMV-seronegative. The J gene is TRBJ2-7, the V gene TRBV4-1; D perhaps matches TRBD1 (5 bases). CDR3 in DNA: TGCGCCAGCAGCAACCGACAGCAAGCCTACGAGCAGTACTTC. Translating it yields CASSNRQQAYEQYF.